This entry features one TCR beta chain sequence. The table lists this clonotype with a few counts. Its antigen is unknown. Per-nucleotide qualities are absent, and no much larger clonotype sits a single base away. The donor pool comprised 300 to 400 males and approximately 160 females, all aged roughly 18 to 40 years. Peripheral leukocyte polyA+ RNA was isolated from 150 to 200 liters of pooled peripheral blood. A commercial mRNA preparation from normal human peripheral blood leukocytes, pooled from roughly 600 individuals, served as the starting material. CDR1 and CDR2 are read off the germline V gene as MNHEY and SVGEGT. Counted from cysteine to phenylalanine, this CDR3 has 11 amino acids. The retained sequence is limited to the CDR3, 33 bases, with the frame set at the first base. Trimming takes 8 bases from V and 2 bases from J, and the germline ends sit 3 bases apart. The sample was run on an Illumina Genome Analyzer II. After two rounds of nested PCR using TRBC1/TRBC2-specific primers, a RACE product of roughly 520 bp was obtained and then gel-purified. First-strand cDNA was made with a TRBC-specific primer plus a template-switching oligonucleotide, which provided a 5' anchor for RACE. The RACE amplicon was too long for direct short-read sequencing, so it was concatemerized by ligation and sheared by sonication. PAGE was used to isolate a size fraction of 100 to 300 bp, and that fraction then underwent shotgun sequencing on the Illumina platform. In separate runs on an Illumina GAII, sequencing yielded 18.8 million 36-nt reads and 21.7 million 50-nt single-end reads. In the paper's pipeline: The pooled about 37,000,000 reads were assembled with iSSAKE using parameters -m 15, -o 2 and -r 0.7. Reads that aligned to the ends of Ensembl TRBV gene predictions and carried unmatched junctional bases were used to seed de novo CDR3 beta assemblies. Clonotype abundance was estimated as the number of matching assembled contigs, not raw read depth. After some 2,100 (roughly 6%) of the assembled clonotypes were removed for having in-frame stop codons, 33,664 productive clonotypes remained. Sanger sequencing of cloned RACE products gave hundreds of unique TCR sequences, and 69% of them were also found in the Illumina assembly. TCRdb reworked the public reads: Q25 trimming with fastp, MiXCR clone assembly, productive beta chains retained. A single entry per CDR3 protein holds the most common genes and DNA from its merged rows. The V and J calls here are based on TCRdb, not the publication. For this sample there are around 4,300 distinct CDR3 sequences; around 40% appear just once. The top ten clones comprise approximately 2.7% of the sample.

These data originate in a study of massively parallel sequencing of T cell beta chains (dated by TCRdb to the late 2000s). Notes on the research overall: Using 5'-RACE, Illumina short-read sequencing and a dedicated short-read assembly strategy, the study profiled the diversity of human TCR beta CDR3 in peripheral blood. What the research found in general, with its limitations: The length of CDR3 beta varied from 21 to 81 nucleotides, with the peak at 45 nucleotides. By subsampling, clonotype counts were shown to rise linearly with read number, indicating that sequencing depth was far from saturation. Among 33,664 distinct clonotypes, single-copy clonotypes made up about 63% of clonotypes but only around a fifth of assemblies. A unique TRBV gene could be assigned to only around 23,000 (around 70%) of the clonotypes. The reported gene usage frequencies may have been skewed by preferential PCR amplification of some TRBV and TRBJ sequences. Because the RNA was pooled from many donors, the results reflect population-average clonotype abundance rather than any individual repertoire. A single sequence read supported most clonotypes (about 65% of the roughly 30,000), and this single-read support could in principle inflate apparent diversity. Usage of TRBV genes spanned from about 0.01% for TRBV17 up to about 25% for TRBV20-1, while TRBJ usage spanned from about 1.5% for TRBJ2-6 up to about 17% for TRBJ2-1.

The rearranged chain carries TRBV6-2 or TRBV6-3 and TRBJ2-2; too little of a D gene remains to name it. The sequence was obtained from a pool of human donors in good health; the sample was commercial RNA pooled from many donors. The sample was commercial RNA from peripheral blood pooled from many donors. The bases are TGTGCCAGCCTCAACACCGGGGAGCTGTTTTTT. Translated, it reads CASLNTGELFF.